The clone carrying this TCR beta chain was counted many times. This entry is derived from a study of patients and donors after allogeneic stem cell transplantation. The CDR3 is made up of 16 amino acids. V lost 0 bases and J lost 7, with 18 bases in between. From germline, CDR1 is LGHNA and CDR2 YNFKEQ. TCRdb recomputed calls from the RT-PCR reads with MiXCR, one row per CDR3 protein. The data show 20,000 or so distinct CDR3 sequences, with about 5% seen just once and 35% to 50% held by the top ten. The rearrangement uses TRBV4-2 and TRBJ1-2; D gene ambiguous. The sequencing sample was made of blood, either unsorted or a sorted T cell fraction (not recorded which). This receptor was obtained from a human donor who was either an allogeneic HSCT recipient or a stem cell or donor lymphocyte infusion donor (not recorded which). It is not recorded whose cells these are; they may come from a transplant donor. The CDR3 spells CASSQEEGSYVGGYTF. CDR3 DNA sequence: TGTGCCAGCAGCCAAGAGGAAGGCTCCTATGTAGGTGGCTACACCTTC.